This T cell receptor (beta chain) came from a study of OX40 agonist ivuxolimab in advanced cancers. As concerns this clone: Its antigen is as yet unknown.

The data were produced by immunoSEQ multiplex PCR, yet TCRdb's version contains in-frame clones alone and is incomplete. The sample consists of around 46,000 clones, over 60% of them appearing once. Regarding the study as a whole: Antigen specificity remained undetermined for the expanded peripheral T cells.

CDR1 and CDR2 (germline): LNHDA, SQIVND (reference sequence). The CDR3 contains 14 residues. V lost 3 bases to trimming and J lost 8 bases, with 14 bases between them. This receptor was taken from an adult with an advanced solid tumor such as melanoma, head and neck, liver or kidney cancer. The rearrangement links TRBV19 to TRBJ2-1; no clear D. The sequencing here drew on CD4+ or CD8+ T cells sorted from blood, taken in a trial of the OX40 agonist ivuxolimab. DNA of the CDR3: TGTGCCAGTAGTATCCAACCAAGAGGCCATGAGCAGTTCTTC. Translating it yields CASSIQPRGHEQFF.